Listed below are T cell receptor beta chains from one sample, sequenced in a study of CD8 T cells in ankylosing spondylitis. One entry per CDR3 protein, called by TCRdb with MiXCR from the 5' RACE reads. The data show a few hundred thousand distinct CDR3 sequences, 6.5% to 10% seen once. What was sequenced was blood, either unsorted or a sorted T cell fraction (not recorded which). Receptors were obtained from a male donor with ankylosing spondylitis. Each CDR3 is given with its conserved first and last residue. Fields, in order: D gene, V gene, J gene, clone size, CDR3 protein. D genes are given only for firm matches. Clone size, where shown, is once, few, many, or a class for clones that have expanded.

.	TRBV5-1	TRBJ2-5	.	CASSLAEQETQYF
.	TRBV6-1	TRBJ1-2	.	CASSDRTGKGYTF
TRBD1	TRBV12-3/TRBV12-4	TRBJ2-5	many	CASSSGTGGETQYF
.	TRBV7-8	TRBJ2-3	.	CASSPPRAYPTDTQYF
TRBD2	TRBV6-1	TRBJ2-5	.	CASTNLAVDVETQYF
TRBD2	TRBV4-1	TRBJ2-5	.	CASSQSSGTSGEQETQYF
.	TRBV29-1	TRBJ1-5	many	CSVRVPGQRSGSQHF
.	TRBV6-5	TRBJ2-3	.	CASSYLSGLPIDTQYF
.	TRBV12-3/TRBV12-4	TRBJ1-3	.	CASSYRANTIYF
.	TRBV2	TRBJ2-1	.	CASSVGRDAVNEQFF
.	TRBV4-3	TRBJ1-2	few	CASSQEWTGNRGYTF
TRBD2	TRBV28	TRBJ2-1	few	CGSIRGGFGREGYNEQFF
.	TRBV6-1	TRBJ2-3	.	CASRSVGAGSDTQYF
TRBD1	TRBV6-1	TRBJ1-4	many	CASRAQGVGEKLFF
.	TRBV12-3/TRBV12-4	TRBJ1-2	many	CASSFPQTGNYGYTF
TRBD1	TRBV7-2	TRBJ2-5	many	CASSLMGTVQETQYF
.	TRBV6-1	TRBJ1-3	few	CASSLRGGISDTIYF
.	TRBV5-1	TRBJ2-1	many	CASSLEARGNNEQFF
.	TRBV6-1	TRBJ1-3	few	CASSPDFGFSSGNTIYF
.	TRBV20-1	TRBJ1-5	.	CSASRVGAEYQPQHF
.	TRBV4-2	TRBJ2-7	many	CASSQDRTEQYF
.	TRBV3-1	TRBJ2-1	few	CASSSLSEGRSVGGEQFF
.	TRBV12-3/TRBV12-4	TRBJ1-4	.	CASSLAVPNEKLFF
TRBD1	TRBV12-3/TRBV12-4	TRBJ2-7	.	CASSLTTGAYEQYF